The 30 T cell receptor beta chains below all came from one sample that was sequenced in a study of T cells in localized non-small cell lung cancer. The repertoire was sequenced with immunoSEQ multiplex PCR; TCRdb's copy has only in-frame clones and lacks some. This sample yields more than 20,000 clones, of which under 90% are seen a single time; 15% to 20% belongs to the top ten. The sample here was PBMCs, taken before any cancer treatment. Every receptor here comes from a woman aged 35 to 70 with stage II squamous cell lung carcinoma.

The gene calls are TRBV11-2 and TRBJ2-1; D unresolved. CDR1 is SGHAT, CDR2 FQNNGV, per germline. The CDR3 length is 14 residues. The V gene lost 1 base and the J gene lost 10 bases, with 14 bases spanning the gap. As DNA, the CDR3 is TGTGCCAGCAGCTTAGTAGGCAACTCCAAAGAGCAGTTCTTC. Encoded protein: CASSLVGNSKEQFF.

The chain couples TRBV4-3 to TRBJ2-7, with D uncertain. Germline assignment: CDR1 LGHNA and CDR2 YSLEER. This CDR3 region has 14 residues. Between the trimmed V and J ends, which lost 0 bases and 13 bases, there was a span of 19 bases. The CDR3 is CASSQDVRLSPPYF. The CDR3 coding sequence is TGCGCCAGCAGCCAAGATGTCAGGCTAAGCCCTCCCTACTTC.

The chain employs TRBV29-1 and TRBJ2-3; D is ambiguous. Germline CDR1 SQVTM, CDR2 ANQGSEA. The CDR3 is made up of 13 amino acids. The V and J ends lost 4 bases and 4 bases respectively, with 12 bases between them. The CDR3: CSVGVSQADTQYF. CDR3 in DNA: TGCAGCGTTGGCGTCTCCCAGGCAGATACGCAGTATTTT.

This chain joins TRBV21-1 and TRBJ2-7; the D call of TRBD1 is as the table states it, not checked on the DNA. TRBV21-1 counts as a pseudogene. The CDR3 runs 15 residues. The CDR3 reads CASSRIEDRTYEQYF. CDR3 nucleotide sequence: TGTGCCAGCAGCAGAATCGAGGACAGGACCTACGAGCAGTACTTC.

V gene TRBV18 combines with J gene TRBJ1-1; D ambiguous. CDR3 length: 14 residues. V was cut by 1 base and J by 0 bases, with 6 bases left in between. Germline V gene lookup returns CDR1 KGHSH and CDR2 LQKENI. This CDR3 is CASSPQVVNTEAFF. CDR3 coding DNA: TGTGCCAGCTCACCACAGGTTGTGAACACTGAAGCTTTCTTT.

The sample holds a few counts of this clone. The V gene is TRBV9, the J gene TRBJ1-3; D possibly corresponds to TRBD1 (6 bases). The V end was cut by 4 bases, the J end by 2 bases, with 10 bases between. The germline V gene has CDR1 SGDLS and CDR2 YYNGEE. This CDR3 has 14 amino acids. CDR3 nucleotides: TGTGCCAGCAGCACCGGACAGACTGGAAACACCATATATTTT. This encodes CASSTGQTGNTIYF.

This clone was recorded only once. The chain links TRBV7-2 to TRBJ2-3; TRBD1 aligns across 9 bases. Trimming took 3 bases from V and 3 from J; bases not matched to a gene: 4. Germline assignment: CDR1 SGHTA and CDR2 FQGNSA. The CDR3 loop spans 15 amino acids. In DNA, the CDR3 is TGTGCCAGCAGCTTTCGGACAGGGGTAACAGATACGCAGTATTTT. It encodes CASSFRTGVTDTQYF.

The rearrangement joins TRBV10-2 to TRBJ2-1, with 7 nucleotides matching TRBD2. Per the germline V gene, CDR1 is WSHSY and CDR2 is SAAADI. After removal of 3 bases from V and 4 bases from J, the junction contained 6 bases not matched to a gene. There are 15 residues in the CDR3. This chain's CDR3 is CASSEGTSAYNEQFF. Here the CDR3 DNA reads TGCGCCAGCAGTGAAGGAACTAGCGCTTACAATGAGCAGTTCTTC.

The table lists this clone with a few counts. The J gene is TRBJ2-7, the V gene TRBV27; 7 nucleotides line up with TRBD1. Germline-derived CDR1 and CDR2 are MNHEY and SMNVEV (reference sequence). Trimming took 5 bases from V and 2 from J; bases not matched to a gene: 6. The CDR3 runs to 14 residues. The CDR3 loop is CASSPWDRAYEQYF. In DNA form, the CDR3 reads TGTGCCAGCAGTCCATGGGACAGAGCCTACGAGCAGTACTTC.

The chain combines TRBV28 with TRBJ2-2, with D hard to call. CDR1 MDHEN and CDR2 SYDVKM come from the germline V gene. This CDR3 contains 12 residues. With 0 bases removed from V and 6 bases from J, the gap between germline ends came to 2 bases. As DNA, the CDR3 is TGTGCCAGCAGTTTATGGTCCGGGGAGCTGTTTTTT. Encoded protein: CASSLWSGELFF.

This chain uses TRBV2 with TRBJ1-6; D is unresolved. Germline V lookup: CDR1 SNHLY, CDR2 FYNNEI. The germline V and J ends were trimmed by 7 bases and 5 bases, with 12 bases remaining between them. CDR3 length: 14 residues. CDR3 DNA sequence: TGTGCCAGCACAAGGGCTCCGGATAATTCACCCCTCCACTTT. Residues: CASTRAPDNSPLHF.

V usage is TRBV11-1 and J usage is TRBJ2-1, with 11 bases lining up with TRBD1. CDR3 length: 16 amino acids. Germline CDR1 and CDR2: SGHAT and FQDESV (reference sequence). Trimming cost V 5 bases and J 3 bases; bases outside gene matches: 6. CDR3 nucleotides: TGTGCCAGCAGCCAACCGGGACAGGGGGACTACAATGAGCAGTTCTTC. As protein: CASSQPGQGDYNEQFF.

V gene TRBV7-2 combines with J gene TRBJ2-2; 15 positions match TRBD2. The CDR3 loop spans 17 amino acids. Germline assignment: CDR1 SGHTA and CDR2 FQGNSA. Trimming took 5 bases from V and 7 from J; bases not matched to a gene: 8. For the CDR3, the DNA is TGTGCCAGCAGCCCCGGACTAGCGGGAGGGCCGGTCGGGGAGCTGTTTTTT. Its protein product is CASSPGLAGGPVGELFF. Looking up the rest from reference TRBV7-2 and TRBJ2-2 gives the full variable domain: GAGVSQSPSNKVTEKGKDVELRCDPISGHTALYWYRQSLGQGLEFLIYFQGNSAPDKSGLPSDRFSAERTGGSVSTLTIQRTQQEDSAVYLCASSPGLAGGPVGELFFGEGSRLTVL.

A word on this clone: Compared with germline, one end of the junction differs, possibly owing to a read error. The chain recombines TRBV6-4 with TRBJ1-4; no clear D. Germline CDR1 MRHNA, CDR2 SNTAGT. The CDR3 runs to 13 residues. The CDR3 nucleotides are TGTGCCGGCAGTGAAAGGTCCAATGAAAAACTGTTTTTT. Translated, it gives CAGSERSNEKLFF.

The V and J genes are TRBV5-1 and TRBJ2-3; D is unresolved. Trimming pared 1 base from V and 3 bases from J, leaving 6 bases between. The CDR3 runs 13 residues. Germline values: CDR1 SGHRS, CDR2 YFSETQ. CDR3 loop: CASSLLQTDTQYF. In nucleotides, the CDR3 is TGCGCCAGCAGCTTGCTACAGACAGATACGCAGTATTTT.

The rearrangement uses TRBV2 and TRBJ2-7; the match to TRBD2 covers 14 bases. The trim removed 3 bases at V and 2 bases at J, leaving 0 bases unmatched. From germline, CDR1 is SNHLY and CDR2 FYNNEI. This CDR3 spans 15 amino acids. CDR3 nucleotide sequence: TGTGCCAGCAGTGAGGGACTAGCGGGGGCCTACGAGCAGTACTTC. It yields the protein CASSEGLAGAYEQYF.

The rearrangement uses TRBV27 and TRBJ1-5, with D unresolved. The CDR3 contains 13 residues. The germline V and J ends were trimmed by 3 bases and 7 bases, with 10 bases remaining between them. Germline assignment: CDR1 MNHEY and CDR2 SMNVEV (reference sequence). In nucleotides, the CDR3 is TGTGCCAGCAGTTTTTTCCGGGGACAGCCCCAGCATTTT. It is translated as CASSFFRGQPQHF.

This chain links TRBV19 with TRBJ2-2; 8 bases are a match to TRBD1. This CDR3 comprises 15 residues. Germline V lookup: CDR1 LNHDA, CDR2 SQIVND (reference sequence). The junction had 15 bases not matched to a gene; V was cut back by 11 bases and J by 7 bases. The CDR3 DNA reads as TGTGCCTCCTCAGAACAGGGGGTGTCTCTCGGGGAGCTGTTTTTT. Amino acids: CASSEQGVSLGELFF.

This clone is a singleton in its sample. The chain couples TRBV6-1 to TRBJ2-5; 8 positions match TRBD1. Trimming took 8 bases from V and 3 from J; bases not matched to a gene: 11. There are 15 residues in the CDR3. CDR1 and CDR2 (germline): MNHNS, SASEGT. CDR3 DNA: TGTGCCAGCGGCCGAACAGGGGGAGTTGAAGAGACCCAGTACTTC. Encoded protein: CASGRTGGVEETQYF.

Here the CDR3 reads CASSRLTSYNEQFF. CDR3 nucleotide sequence: TGTGCCAGCAGCCGACTCACTTCTTACAATGAGCAGTTCTTC. J is TRBJ2-1 and V is TRBV11-2; D unresolved. V lost 5 bases, J lost 4 bases, and 12 bases lay in between. The germline V gene has CDR1 SGHAT and CDR2 FQNNGV. This CDR3 has 14 amino acids.

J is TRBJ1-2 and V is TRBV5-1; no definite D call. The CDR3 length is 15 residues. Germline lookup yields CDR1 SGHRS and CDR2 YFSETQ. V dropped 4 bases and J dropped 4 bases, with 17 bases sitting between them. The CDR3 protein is CASSPVEGKVYGYTF. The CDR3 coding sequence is TGCGCCAGCAGCCCTGTGGAAGGAAAAGTCTATGGCTACACCTTC.

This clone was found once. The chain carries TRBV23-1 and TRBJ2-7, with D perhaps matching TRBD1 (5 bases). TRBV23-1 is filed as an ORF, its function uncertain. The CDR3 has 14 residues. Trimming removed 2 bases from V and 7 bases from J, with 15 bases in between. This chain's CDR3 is CASSQLSRDWEQYF. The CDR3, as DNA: TGCGCCAGCAGTCAACTTAGCAGGGATTGGGAGCAGTACTTC.

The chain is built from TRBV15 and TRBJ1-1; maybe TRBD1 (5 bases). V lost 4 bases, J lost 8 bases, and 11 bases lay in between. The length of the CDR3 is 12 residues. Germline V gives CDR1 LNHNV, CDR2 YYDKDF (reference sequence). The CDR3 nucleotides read TGTGCCACCAGCAACAGGCTTATCGAAGCTTTCTTT. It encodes CATSNRLIEAFF. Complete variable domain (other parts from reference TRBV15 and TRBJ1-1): DAMVIQNPRYQVTQFGKPVTLSCSQTLNHNVMYWYQQKSSQAPKLLFHYYDKDFNNEADTPDNFQSRRPNTSFCFLDIRSPGLGDTAMYLCATSNRLIEAFFGQGTRLTVV.

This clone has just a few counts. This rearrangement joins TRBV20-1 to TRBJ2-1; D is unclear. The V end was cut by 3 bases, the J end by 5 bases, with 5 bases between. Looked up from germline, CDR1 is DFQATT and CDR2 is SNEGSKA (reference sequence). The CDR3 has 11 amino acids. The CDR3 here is CSASIHNEQFF. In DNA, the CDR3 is TGCAGTGCTAGTATACACAATGAGCAGTTCTTC.

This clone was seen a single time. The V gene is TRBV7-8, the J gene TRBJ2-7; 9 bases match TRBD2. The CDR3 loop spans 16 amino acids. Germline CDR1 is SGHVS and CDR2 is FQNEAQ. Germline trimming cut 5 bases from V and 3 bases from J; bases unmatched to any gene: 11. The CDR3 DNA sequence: TGTGCCAGCAGCAGAGTCTTAGCGGGAGCTGGCTACGAGCAGTACTTC. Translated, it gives CASSRVLAGAGYEQYF.

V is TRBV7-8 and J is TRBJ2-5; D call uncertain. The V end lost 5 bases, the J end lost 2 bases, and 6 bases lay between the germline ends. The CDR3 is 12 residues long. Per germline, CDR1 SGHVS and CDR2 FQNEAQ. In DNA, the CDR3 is TGTGCCAGCAGCCGAGCTCAAGAGACCCAGTACTTC. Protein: CASSRAQETQYF.

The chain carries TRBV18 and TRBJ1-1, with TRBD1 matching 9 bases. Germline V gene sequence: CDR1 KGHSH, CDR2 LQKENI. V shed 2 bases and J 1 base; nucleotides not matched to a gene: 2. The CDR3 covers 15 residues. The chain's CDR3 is CASSPSGQGNTEAFF. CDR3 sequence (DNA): TGTGCCAGCTCACCATCGGGACAGGGGAACACTGAAGCTTTCTTT.

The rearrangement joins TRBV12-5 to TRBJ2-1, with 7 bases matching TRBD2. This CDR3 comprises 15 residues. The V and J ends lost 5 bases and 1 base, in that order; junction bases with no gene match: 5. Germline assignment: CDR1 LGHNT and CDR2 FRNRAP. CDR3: CASGTPGGSYNEQFF. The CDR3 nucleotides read TGTGCTAGTGGTACACCCGGGGGGTCCTACAATGAGCAGTTCTTC.

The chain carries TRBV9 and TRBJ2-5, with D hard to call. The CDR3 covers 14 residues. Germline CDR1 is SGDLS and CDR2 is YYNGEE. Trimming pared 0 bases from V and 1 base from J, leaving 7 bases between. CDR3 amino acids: CASSVGTVQETQYF. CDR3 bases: TGTGCCAGCAGCGTAGGGACCGTCCAAGAGACCCAGTACTTC.

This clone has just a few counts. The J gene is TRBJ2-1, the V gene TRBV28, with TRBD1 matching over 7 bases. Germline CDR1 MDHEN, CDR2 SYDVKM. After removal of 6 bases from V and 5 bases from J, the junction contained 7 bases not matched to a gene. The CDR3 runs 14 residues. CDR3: CASSLTGQNNEQFF. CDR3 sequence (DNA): TGTGCCAGCAGCTTGACAGGGCAAAACAATGAGCAGTTCTTC.